The sequence of this TCR beta chain was determined in a study of tumor and adjacent non-tumor tissue in lung cancer. Study results and caveats: Significantly higher TCR diversity was found in tumor than normal lung. Tumor repertoires had a smaller top 100 clone share than normal lung.

This CDR3 contains 14 residues. Germline loops: CDR1 MNHEY, CDR2 SVGAGI. No cell sorting was done before RNA was extracted from the tissue. The normal lung tissue was taken more than 3 cm from the tumor edge. Newly diagnosed lung cancer patients had thoracic surgery in China, August–late 2014, without prior chemotherapy. TCRbeta libraries were built with three rounds of nested PCR, modified from ARM-PCR. TCRdb used MiXCR to reprocess the multiplex PCR reads, holding one entry per CDR3 protein. The repertoire holds about 90,000 distinct CDR3 sequences, with about 77% as singletons. Worth noting for this clonotype: Its antigen is as yet unknown. The junction shows a germline mismatch at one end, possibly a read error.

This TCR was sampled from a woman aged 50 to 60 with non-small cell lung cancer. What was sequenced was distant non-tumor lung tissue. V is TRBV6-5 and J is TRBJ2-7; 9 positions agree with TRBD2. The CDR3 region has the DNA TGTGTCAGCAGTTACTCGAGTAGCGGGGGCGAACAGTACTTC. This codes for CVSSYSSSGGEQYF.